This record covers a single T cell receptor (beta chain). Its antigen is undetermined. The entry originates in a study of OX40 agonist ivuxolimab in advanced cancers. Study at large: Of mixed ages from 23 to 79 and averaging approximately 60 years, the group was around 78% male.

This table comes from immunoSEQ multiplex PCR, and its TCRdb copy is limited to in-frame clones, with some not included. The table has 41,000 or so clones, around four fifths seen once. General study findings and limits: Individuals who were partial responders at 0.1-3.0 mg/kg had clonal expansion that ranked among the lowest.

The CDR3 extends over 15 amino acids. Trimming removed 5 bases from V and 2 bases from J, with 15 bases in between. Germline V CDR1 and CDR2: SEHNR, FQNEAQ (reference sequence). The chain recombines TRBV7-9 with TRBJ1-2; D is unclear. The source of this sequence is an adult with an advanced solid tumor such as melanoma, head and neck, liver or kidney cancer. The sample here was CD4+ or CD8+ T cells sorted from blood, taken in a trial of the OX40 agonist ivuxolimab. CDR3 sequence: CASSPWEAGNYGYTF. The CDR3 DNA is TGTGCCAGCAGCCCCTGGGAGGCCGGGAACTATGGCTACACCTTC.